A selection of T cell receptor beta chains follows, all from one sample in a study of OX40 agonist ivuxolimab in advanced cancers. Profiled with immunoSEQ multiplex PCR; TCRdb holds only in-frame clones, not every one. The sample contains roughly 76,000 clones, about 85% of which appear only once. The starting material was CD4+ or CD8+ T cells sorted from blood, obtained in a trial of the OX40 agonist ivuxolimab. Receptors originate from an adult with an advanced solid tumor such as melanoma, head and neck, liver or kidney cancer. The CDR3 runs from the conserved cysteine through the conserved F or W. The D gene is left open where the match is weak. Not every row has a clone size; where given, it reads once, few, many or a size class.

V gene: TRBV14
CDR3 length: 18
D gene: -
clone size: once
J gene: TRBJ2-3
CDR3 protein: CASSQAPSWARGTDTQYF
CDR3 DNA: TGTGCCAGCAGCCAAGCGCCGTCGTGGGCTCGGGGCACAGATACGCAGTATTTT

V gene: TRBV6-1
CDR3 length: 16
D gene: TRBD1
clone size: -
J gene: TRBJ1-5
CDR3 protein: CASSGGTGGFGQPQHF
CDR3 DNA: TGTGCCAGCAGTGGTGGGACAGGGGGATTCGGTCAGCCCCAGCATTTT

V gene: TRBV5-1
CDR3 length: 15
D gene: TRBD2
clone size: -
J gene: TRBJ2-1
CDR3 protein: CASTEAGVAYNEQFF
CDR3 DNA: TGCGCCAGCACCGAAGCGGGAGTGGCCTACAATGAGCAGTTCTTC

V gene: TRBV6-5
CDR3 length: 13
D gene: TRBD1
clone size: -
J gene: TRBJ1-1
CDR3 protein: CASSLNRGTEAFF
CDR3 DNA: TGTGCCAGCAGTCTTAACAGGGGTACTGAAGCTTTCTTT

V gene: TRBV11-1
CDR3 length: 12
D gene: -
clone size: -
J gene: TRBJ2-1
CDR3 protein: CASSRDGPRQFF
CDR3 DNA: TGTGCCAGCAGCCGAGATGGACCAAGGCAGTTCTTC

V gene: TRBV20-1
CDR3 length: 11
D gene: -
clone size: -
J gene: TRBJ2-6
CDR3 protein: CSAHGANVLTF
CDR3 DNA: TGCAGTGCCCATGGGGCCAACGTCCTGACTTTC

V gene: TRBV6-6
CDR3 length: 13
D gene: -
clone size: few
J gene: TRBJ1-2
CDR3 protein: CASSSTENYGYTF
CDR3 DNA: TGTGCCAGCAGTTCGACGGAGAACTATGGCTACACCTTC

V gene: TRBV7-9
CDR3 length: 14
D gene: -
clone size: -
J gene: TRBJ1-5
CDR3 protein: CASSRDPTDQPQHF
CDR3 DNA: TGTGCCAGCAGCCGAGACCCGACAGATCAGCCCCAGCATTTT

V gene: TRBV5-1
CDR3 length: 16
D gene: -
clone size: once
J gene: TRBJ1-3
CDR3 protein: CASSLGIPFSGNTIYF
CDR3 DNA: TGCGCCAGCAGCTTGGGCATACCATTCTCTGGAAACACCATATATTTT

V gene: TRBV6-6
CDR3 length: 14
D gene: -
clone size: once
J gene: TRBJ2-5
CDR3 protein: CASSYDSGAQTQYF
CDR3 DNA: TGTGCCAGCAGTTATGACTCAGGGGCCCAGACCCAGTACTTC

V gene: TRBV28
CDR3 length: 14
D gene: -
clone size: -
J gene: TRBJ1-2
CDR3 protein: CASSYQGRGYGYTF
CDR3 DNA: TGTGCCAGCAGTTACCAGGGGAGAGGCTATGGCTACACCTTC

V gene: TRBV30
CDR3 length: 13
D gene: TRBD1
clone size: -
J gene: TRBJ2-7
CDR3 protein: CAWSPGQRYEQYF
CDR3 DNA: TGTGCCTGGAGTCCGGGACAGCGCTACGAGCAGTACTTC

V gene: TRBV11-2
CDR3 length: 14
D gene: -
clone size: -
J gene: TRBJ2-7
CDR3 protein: CASSLDQWAYEQYF
CDR3 DNA: TGTGCCAGCAGCTTAGATCAGTGGGCCTACGAGCAGTACTTC

V gene: TRBV7-8
CDR3 length: 14
D gene: -
clone size: -
J gene: TRBJ1-5
CDR3 protein: CASSPLGVNQPQHF
CDR3 DNA: TGTGCCAGCAGCCCGCTTGGCGTCAATCAGCCCCAGCATTTT

V gene: TRBV28
CDR3 length: 14
D gene: -
clone size: -
J gene: TRBJ1-1
CDR3 protein: CASSSEGLNTEAFF
CDR3 DNA: TGTGCCAGCAGTTCAGAGGGGTTGAACACTGAAGCTTTCTTT

V gene: TRBV19
CDR3 length: 16
D gene: -
clone size: -
J gene: TRBJ2-1
CDR3 protein: CASSPSGPSSYNEQFF
CDR3 DNA: TGTGCCAGTAGTCCCTCAGGGCCCAGCTCCTACAATGAGCAGTTCTTC

V gene: TRBV7-9
CDR3 length: 18
D gene: TRBD2
clone size: once
J gene: TRBJ2-3
CDR3 protein: CASRPRLAGDPNTDTQYF
CDR3 DNA: TGTGCCAGCAGGCCGAGACTAGCGGGAGACCCAAACACAGATACGCAGTATTTT

V gene: TRBV5-4
CDR3 length: 13
D gene: -
clone size: -
J gene: TRBJ2-5
CDR3 protein: CASSLRGLETQYF
CDR3 DNA: TGTGCCAGCAGCTTGAGGGGTCTCGAGACCCAGTACTTC

V gene: TRBV27
CDR3 length: 15
D gene: -
clone size: -
J gene: TRBJ1-3
CDR3 protein: CASSLSRLSGNTIYF
CDR3 DNA: TGTGCCAGCAGTCTCTCCCGACTCTCTGGAAACACCATATATTTT

V gene: TRBV28
CDR3 length: 14
D gene: -
clone size: -
J gene: TRBJ2-2
CDR3 protein: CASSLQGDPGELFF
CDR3 DNA: TGTGCCAGCAGTCTACAGGGAGATCCCGGGGAGCTGTTTTTT

V gene: TRBV11-2
CDR3 length: 14
D gene: -
clone size: -
J gene: TRBJ1-1
CDR3 protein: CASSLTVLSTGAFF
CDR3 DNA: TGTGCCAGCAGCTTAACGGTCCTTTCTACAGGGGCTTTCTTT

V gene: TRBV27
CDR3 length: 13
D gene: TRBD1
clone size: -
J gene: TRBJ1-2
CDR3 protein: CASSDRGWASYTF
CDR3 DNA: TGTGCCAGCAGCGACAGGGGGTGGGCAAGCTACACCTTC

V gene: TRBV5-4
CDR3 length: 14
D gene: -
clone size: -
J gene: TRBJ1-1
CDR3 protein: CASSLDPGSTEAFF
CDR3 DNA: TGTGCCAGCAGCTTGGACCCTGGGAGCACTGAAGCTTTCTTT

V gene: TRBV9
CDR3 length: 14
D gene: -
clone size: -
J gene: TRBJ1-2
CDR3 protein: CASSAGTRNYGYTF
CDR3 DNA: TGTGCCAGCAGCGCAGGGACACGTAATTATGGCTACACCTTC

V gene: TRBV4-3
CDR3 length: 14
D gene: -
clone size: -
J gene: TRBJ1-4
CDR3 protein: CASSQGALGEKLFF
CDR3 DNA: TGCGCCAGCAGCCAAGGGGCGCTCGGAGAAAAACTGTTTTTT

V gene: TRBV5-4
CDR3 length: 15
D gene: -
clone size: -
J gene: TRBJ2-2
CDR3 protein: CASSFQGRNTGELFF
CDR3 DNA: TGTGCCAGCAGCTTTCAGGGGCGCAACACCGGGGAGCTGTTTTTT

V gene: TRBV9
CDR3 length: 16
D gene: -
clone size: once
J gene: TRBJ2-1
CDR3 protein: CASSVAAGNSYNEQFF
CDR3 DNA: TGTGCCAGCAGCGTAGCGGCGGGGAACTCCTACAATGAGCAGTTCTTC

V gene: TRBV6-1
CDR3 length: 15
D gene: -
clone size: once
J gene: TRBJ2-7
CDR3 protein: CASSEAGGGTYEQYF
CDR3 DNA: TGTGCCAGCAGTGAGGCCGGGGGCGGCACCTACGAGCAGTACTTC

V gene: TRBV21-1
CDR3 length: 16
D gene: -
clone size: few
J gene: TRBJ1-1
CDR3 protein: CASRGQGRTWNTEAFF
CDR3 DNA: TGTGCCAGCAGAGGACAGGGTCGTACGTGGAACACTGAAGCTTTCTTT

V gene: TRBV27
CDR3 length: 15
D gene: TRBD2
clone size: -
J gene: TRBJ2-1
CDR3 protein: CASTPGLEKYNEQFF
CDR3 DNA: TGTGCCAGCACTCCAGGACTAGAAAAATACAATGAGCAGTTCTTC

V gene: TRBV10-3
CDR3 length: 15
D gene: -
clone size: -
J gene: TRBJ2-3
CDR3 protein: CAISVTDLPTDTQYF
CDR3 DNA: TGTGCCATCAGTGTGACCGACTTACCCACAGATACGCAGTATTTT

V gene: TRBV5-1
CDR3 length: 15
D gene: TRBD1
clone size: -
J gene: TRBJ2-5
CDR3 protein: CASTRTGWDQETQYF
CDR3 DNA: TGCGCCAGCACAAGGACAGGGTGGGACCAAGAGACCCAGTACTTC

V gene: TRBV27
CDR3 length: 14
D gene: TRBD2
clone size: -
J gene: TRBJ2-2
CDR3 protein: CASTLAGGHGELFF
CDR3 DNA: TGTGCCAGCACCCTAGCGGGGGGCCACGGGGAGCTGTTTTTT

V gene: TRBV28
CDR3 length: 14
D gene: -
clone size: -
J gene: TRBJ1-1
CDR3 protein: CASSPPRGGTEAFF
CDR3 DNA: TGTGCCAGCAGTCCCCCGAGGGGGGGGACTGAAGCTTTCTTT

V gene: TRBV27
CDR3 length: 17
D gene: TRBD2
clone size: once
J gene: TRBJ2-3
CDR3 protein: CASSRWSSGGASDTQYF
CDR3 DNA: TGTGCCAGCAGTAGGTGGTCTAGCGGGGGGGCTTCAGATACGCAGTATTTT

V gene: TRBV2
CDR3 length: 14
D gene: -
clone size: -
J gene: TRBJ2-1
CDR3 protein: CASTDRTSYNEQFF
CDR3 DNA: TGTGCCAGTACAGACAGAACCTCCTACAATGAGCAGTTCTTC

V gene: TRBV5-1
CDR3 length: 10
D gene: -
clone size: -
J gene: TRBJ1-1
CDR3 protein: CARKNTEAFF
CDR3 DNA: TGCGCCAGGAAGAACACTGAAGCTTTCTTT

V gene: TRBV19
CDR3 length: 14
D gene: -
clone size: -
J gene: TRBJ2-7
CDR3 protein: CASSIARNSYEQYF
CDR3 DNA: TGTGCCAGTAGTATAGCCCGGAACTCCTACGAGCAGTACTTC

V gene: TRBV7-6
CDR3 length: 17
D gene: TRBD1
clone size: few
J gene: TRBJ2-1
CDR3 protein: CASSRGGQGVSYNEQFF
CDR3 DNA: TGTGCCAGCAGCCGTGGGGGACAGGGGGTTTCCTACAATGAGCAGTTCTTC

V gene: TRBV6-1
CDR3 length: 16
D gene: -
clone size: -
J gene: TRBJ1-6
CDR3 protein: CASSEASRAGNSPLHF
CDR3 DNA: TGTGCCAGCAGTGAAGCCTCGCGGGCTGGGAATTCACCCCTCCACTTT

V gene: TRBV29-1
CDR3 length: 14
D gene: -
clone size: -
J gene: TRBJ2-3
CDR3 protein: CSVVGVRSTDTQYF
CDR3 DNA: TGCAGCGTTGTGGGGGTACGGAGCACAGATACGCAGTATTTT

V gene: TRBV27
CDR3 length: 16
D gene: -
clone size: -
J gene: TRBJ2-3
CDR3 protein: CASRRDPARSTDTQYF
CDR3 DNA: TGTGCCAGCAGGCGGGACCCCGCTAGGAGCACAGATACGCAGTATTTT

V gene: TRBV6-5
CDR3 length: 15
D gene: -
clone size: once
J gene: TRBJ2-2
CDR3 protein: CASSLNVPNTGELFF
CDR3 DNA: TGTGCCAGCAGTTTGAACGTTCCGAACACCGGGGAGCTGTTTTTT

V gene: TRBV6-5
CDR3 length: 12
D gene: -
clone size: -
J gene: TRBJ2-7
CDR3 protein: CASSYQGNEQYF
CDR3 DNA: TGTGCCAGCAGTTACCAGGGGAACGAGCAGTACTTC

V gene: TRBV28
CDR3 length: 13
D gene: -
clone size: -
J gene: TRBJ2-7
CDR3 protein: CASSLSAVLEQYF
CDR3 DNA: TGTGCCAGCAGTTTGTCGGCAGTTTTGGAGCAGTACTTC

V gene: TRBV25-1
CDR3 length: 13
D gene: TRBD1
clone size: -
J gene: TRBJ1-1
CDR3 protein: CASSKTGGTEAFF
CDR3 DNA: TGTGCCAGCAGTAAAACAGGGGGAACTGAAGCTTTCTTT